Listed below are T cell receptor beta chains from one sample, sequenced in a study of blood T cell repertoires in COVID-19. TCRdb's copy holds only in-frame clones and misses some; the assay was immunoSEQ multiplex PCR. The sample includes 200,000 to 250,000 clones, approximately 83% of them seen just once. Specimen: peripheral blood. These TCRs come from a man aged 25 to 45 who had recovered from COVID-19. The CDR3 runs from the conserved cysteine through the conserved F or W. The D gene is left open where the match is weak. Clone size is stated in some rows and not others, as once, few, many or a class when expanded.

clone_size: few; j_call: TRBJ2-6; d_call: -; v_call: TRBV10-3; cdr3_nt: TGTGCCATCAGTGATCCGGGCTCTGGGGCCAACGTCCTGACTTTC; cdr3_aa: CAISDPGSGANVLTF
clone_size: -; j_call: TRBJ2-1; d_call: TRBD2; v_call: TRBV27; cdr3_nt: TGTGCCAGCAGTTCGCCGGCTAGCGGGGGATCCTACAATGAGCAGTTCTTC; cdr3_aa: CASSSPASGGSYNEQFF
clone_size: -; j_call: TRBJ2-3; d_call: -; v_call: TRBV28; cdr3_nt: TGTGCCAGCAGTTTAATCTCCCTGGACAGAGATTTT; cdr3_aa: CASSLISLDRDF
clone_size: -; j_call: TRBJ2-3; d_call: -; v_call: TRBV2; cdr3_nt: TGTGCCAGCACTGCCTGGACATTGACGCAGTATTTT; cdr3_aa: CASTAWTLTQYF
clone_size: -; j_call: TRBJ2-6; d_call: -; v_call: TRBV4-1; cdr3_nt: TGCGCCAGCAGCCTATCTGGGGCCCTCTCTGGGGCCAACGTCCTGACTTTC; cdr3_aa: CASSLSGALSGANVLTF
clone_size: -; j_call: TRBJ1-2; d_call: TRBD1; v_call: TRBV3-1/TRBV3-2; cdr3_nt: TGTGCCAGCAGCCTTAAACCAGGGACAGGGTCATTCTATGGCTACACCTTC; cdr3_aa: CASSLKPGTGSFYGYTF
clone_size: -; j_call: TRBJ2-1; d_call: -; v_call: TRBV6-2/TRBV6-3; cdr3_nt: TGTGCCAGCAGTCATGGACGGTCAGGGCTCTTC; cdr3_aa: CASSHGRSGLF
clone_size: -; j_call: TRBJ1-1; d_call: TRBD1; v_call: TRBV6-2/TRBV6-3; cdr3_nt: TGTGCCAGCAGTCCGCCGGGACAGGGGAAGGTAAAAACTGAAGCTTTCTTT; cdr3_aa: CASSPPGQGKVKTEAFF
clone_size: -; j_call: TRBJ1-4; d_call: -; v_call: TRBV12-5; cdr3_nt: TGTGCTAGTGGTTTGGTACGGGGGGGCGTCCTCCCGGGTGAAAAACTGTTTTTT; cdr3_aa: CASGLVRGGVLPGEKLFF
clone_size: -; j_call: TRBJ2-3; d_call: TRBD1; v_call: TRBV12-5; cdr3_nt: TGTGCTAGTGGTTTGGGGGACAGGGCGCAGTATTTT; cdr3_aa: CASGLGDRAQYF
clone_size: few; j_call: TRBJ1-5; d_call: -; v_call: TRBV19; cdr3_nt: TGTGCCAGTAGTATTGGGCAGAATCAGCCCCAGCATTTT; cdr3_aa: CASSIGQNQPQHF
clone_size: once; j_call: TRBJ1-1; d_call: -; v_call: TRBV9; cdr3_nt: TGTGCCAGCGGGGAGGGGGGCGGCACTGAAGCTTTCTTT; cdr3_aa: CASGEGGGTEAFF
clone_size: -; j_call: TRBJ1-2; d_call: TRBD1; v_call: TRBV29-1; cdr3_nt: TGCAGCGTTTCCGGGACAGGGGGCTTTAACTATGGCTACACCTTC; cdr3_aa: CSVSGTGGFNYGYTF
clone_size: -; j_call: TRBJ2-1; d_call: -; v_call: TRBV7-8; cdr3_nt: TGTGCCAGCAGCTTATCGCGGGCCTACAATGAGCAGTTCTTC; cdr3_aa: CASSLSRAYNEQFF
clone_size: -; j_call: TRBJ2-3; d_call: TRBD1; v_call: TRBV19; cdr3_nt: TGTGCCAGTAGACTCGCGACAGGGGGCACAGATACGCAGTATTTT; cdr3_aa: CASRLATGGTDTQYF
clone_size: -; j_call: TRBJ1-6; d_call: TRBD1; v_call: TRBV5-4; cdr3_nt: TGTGCCAGCAGTTCGGGACAGGGTAATTCACCCCTCCACTTT; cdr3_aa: CASSSGQGNSPLHF
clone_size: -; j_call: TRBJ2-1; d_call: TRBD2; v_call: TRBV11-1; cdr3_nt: TGTGCCAGCAGCTTGCAGGGAGGGGACAATGAGCAGTTCTTC; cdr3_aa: CASSLQGGDNEQFF
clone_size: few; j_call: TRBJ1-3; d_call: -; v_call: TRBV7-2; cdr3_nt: TGTGCCAGCAGCTTAGCGGGGGGCTCTGGAAACACCATATATTTT; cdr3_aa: CASSLAGGSGNTIYF
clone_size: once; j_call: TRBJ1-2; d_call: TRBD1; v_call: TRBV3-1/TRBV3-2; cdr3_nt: TGTGCCAGCAGCCAACGACAGGGAATCTATGGCTACACCTTC; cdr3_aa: CASSQRQGIYGYTF
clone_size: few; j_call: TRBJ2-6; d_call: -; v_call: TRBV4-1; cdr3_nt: TGCGCCAGCAGCCCTATTTCGGGGGCCAACGTCCTGACTTTC; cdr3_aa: CASSPISGANVLTF
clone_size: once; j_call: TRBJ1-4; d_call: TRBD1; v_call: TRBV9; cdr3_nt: TGTGCCAGCAGCTTCAAGGGACAGGTTAATGAAAAACTGTTTTTT; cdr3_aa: CASSFKGQVNEKLFF
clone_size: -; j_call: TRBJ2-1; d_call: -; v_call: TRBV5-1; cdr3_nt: TGCGCCAGCAGCTTGGGGCAGGCCGCCTACAATGAGCAGTTCTTC; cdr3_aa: CASSLGQAAYNEQFF
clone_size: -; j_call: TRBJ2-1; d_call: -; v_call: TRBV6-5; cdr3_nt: TGTGCCAGCAGTTGGCGGGACCTTTCCAATGAGCAGTTCTTC; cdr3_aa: CASSWRDLSNEQFF
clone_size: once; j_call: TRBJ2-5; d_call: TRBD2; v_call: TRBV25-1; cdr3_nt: TGTGCCAGCAGTGAATGGGAGACTAGCGGGGACGACCAAGAGACCCAGTACTTC; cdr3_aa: CASSEWETSGDDQETQYF
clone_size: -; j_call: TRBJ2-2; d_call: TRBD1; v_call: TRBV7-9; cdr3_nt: TGTGCCAGCAGCAACCCCGGGACAGGGTCCGGGGAGCTGTTTTTT; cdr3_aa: CASSNPGTGSGELFF
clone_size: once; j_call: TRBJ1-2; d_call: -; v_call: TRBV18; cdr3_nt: TGTGCCAGCTCACCCTGGGGCTCCTATGGCTACACCTTC; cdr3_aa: CASSPWGSYGYTF
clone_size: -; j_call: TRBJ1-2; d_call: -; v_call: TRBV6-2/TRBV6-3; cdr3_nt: TGTGCCAGCAGTCCAACAGGGCCCGACTATGGCTACACCTTC; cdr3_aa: CASSPTGPDYGYTF
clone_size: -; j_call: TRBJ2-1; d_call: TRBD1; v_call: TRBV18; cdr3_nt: TGTGCCAGCTTAAGGACAGGGGGCAATGAGCAGTTCTTC; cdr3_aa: CASLRTGGNEQFF
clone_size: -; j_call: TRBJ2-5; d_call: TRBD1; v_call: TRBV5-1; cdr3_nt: TGCGCCAGCAGCTCCCCCGGGACAGCCCAAGAGACCCAGTACTTC; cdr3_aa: CASSSPGTAQETQYF
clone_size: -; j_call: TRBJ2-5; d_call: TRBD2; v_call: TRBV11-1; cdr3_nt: TGTGCCAGCAGCTTAGCCGGGACTAGCGGATACCAAGAGACCCAGTACTTC; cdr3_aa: CASSLAGTSGYQETQYF
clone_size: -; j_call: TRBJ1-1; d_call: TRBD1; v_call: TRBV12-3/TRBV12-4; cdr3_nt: TGTGCCAGCAGTTCTCAAGGGGGCTTGGAGGCTTTCTTT; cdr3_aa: CASSSQGGLEAFF
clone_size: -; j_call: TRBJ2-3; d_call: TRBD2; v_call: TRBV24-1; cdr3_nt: TGTGCCACCAGTGGGATCGGGGGGGACACAGATACGCAGTATTTT; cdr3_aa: CATSGIGGDTDTQYF
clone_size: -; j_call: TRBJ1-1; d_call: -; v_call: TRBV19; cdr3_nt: TGTGCCAGTAGTATGGTCCCAGGGACTGAAGCTTTCTTT; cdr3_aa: CASSMVPGTEAFF
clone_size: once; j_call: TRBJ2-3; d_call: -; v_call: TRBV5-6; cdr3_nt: TGTGCCAGCCGCCAGAGGATGAGGGTGGATACGCAGTATTTT; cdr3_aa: CASRQRMRVDTQYF
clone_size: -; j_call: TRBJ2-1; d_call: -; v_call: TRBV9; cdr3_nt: TGTGCCAGCAGCGTAGGGGGGCCCGCCTACAATGAGCAGTTCTTC; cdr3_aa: CASSVGGPAYNEQFF
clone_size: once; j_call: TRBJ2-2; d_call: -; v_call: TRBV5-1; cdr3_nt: TGCGCCAGCAGCTTGGCTTCAGGGCACACCGGGGAGCTGTTTTTT; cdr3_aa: CASSLASGHTGELFF
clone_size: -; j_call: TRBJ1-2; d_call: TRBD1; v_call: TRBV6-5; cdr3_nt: TGTGCCAGCAGCTCGACAGGGGGGAACTATGGCTACACCTTC; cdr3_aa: CASSSTGGNYGYTF
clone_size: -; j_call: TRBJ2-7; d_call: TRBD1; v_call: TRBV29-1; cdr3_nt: TGCAGCGTTGCCAGGGGGCGGGCCTACGAGCAGTACTTC; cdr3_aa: CSVARGRAYEQYF
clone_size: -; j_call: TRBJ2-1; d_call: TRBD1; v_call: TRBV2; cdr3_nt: TGTGCCAGCAGTAGAGGGACAGTGGATGAGCAGTTCTTC; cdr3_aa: CASSRGTVDEQFF
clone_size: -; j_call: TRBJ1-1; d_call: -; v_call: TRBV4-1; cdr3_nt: TGCGCCAGCAGCCCCCACAACGGGAACATTGAAGCTTTCTTT; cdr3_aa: CASSPHNGNIEAFF
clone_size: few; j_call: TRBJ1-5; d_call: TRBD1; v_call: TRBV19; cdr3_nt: TGTGCCAGTAGTATAGTGGCGGACAGGGGACTTTCCAATCAGCCCCAGCATTTT; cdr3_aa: CASSIVADRGLSNQPQHF
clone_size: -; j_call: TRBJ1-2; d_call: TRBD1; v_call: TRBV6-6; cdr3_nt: TGTGCCAGCAGTGTGCCCGGGACAGGGGTTGGTGGCTACACCTTC; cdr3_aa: CASSVPGTGVGGYTF
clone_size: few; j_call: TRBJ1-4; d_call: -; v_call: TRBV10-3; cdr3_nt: TGTGCCATCAGTGAGTCGACAGACGGGGAAAAACTGTTTTTT; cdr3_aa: CAISESTDGEKLFF
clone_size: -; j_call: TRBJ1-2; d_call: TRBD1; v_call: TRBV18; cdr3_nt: TGTGCCAGCTCCCCCGGTCCCAGGGGGACGACGGGTAATGGCTACACCTTC; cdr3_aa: CASSPGPRGTTGNGYTF
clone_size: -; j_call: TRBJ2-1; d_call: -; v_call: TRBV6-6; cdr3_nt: TGTGCCAGCAGTTACGCAGGGCCTCCACAGCAGTTCTTC; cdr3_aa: CASSYAGPPQQFF
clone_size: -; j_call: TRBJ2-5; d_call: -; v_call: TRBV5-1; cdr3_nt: TGCGCCAGCAGCTTGCAGGGGACCCAGTACTTC; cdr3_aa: CASSLQGTQYF
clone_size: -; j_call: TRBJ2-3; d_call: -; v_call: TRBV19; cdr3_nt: TGTGCCAGTACGAGGGGGGGCCAGTGGGATACGCAGTATTTT; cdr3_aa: CASTRGGQWDTQYF
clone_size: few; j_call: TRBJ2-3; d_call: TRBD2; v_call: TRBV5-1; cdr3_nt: TGCGCCAGCAGCTGGGGGAGGGCGGGGAACACAGATACGCAGTATTTT; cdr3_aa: CASSWGRAGNTDTQYF
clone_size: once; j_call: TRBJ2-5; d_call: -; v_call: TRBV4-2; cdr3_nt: TGTGCCAGCAGCCAAGAGATGGGCAGAGAACAAGAGACCCAGTACTTC; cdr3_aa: CASSQEMGREQETQYF